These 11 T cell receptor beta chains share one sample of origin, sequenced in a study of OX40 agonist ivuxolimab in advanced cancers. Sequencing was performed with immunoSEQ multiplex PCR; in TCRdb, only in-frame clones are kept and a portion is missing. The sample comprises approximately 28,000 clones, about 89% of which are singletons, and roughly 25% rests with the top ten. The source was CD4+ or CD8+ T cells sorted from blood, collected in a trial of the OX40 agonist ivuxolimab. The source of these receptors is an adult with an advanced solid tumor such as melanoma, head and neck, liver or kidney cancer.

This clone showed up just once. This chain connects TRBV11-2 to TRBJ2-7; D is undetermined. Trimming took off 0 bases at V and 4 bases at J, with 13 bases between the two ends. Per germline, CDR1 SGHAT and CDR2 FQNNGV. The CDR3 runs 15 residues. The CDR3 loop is CASSLELVVGYEQYF. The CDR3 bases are TGTGCCAGCAGCTTAGAGTTAGTTGTAGGATACGAGCAGTACTTC.

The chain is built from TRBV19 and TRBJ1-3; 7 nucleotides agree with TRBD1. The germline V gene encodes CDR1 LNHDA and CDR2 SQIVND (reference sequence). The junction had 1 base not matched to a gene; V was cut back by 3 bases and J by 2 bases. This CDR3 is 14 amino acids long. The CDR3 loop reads CASSIGTAGNTIYF. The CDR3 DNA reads TGTGCCAGTAGTATCGGGACAGCTGGAAACACCATATATTTT.

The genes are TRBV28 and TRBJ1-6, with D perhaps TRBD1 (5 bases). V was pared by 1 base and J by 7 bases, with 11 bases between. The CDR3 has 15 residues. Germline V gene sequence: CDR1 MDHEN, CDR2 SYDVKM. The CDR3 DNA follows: TGTGCCAGCAGTTTATCAGGGCACCAAAATTCACCCCTCCACTTT. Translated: CASSLSGHQNSPLHF.

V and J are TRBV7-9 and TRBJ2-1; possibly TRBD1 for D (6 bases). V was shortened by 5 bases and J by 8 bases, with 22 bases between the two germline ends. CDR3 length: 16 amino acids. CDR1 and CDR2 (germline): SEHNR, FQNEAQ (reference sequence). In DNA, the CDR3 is TGTGCCAGCAGCCTTATCCAGCTTGACAGGTTCCATGAGCAGTTCTTC. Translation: CASSLIQLDRFHEQFF.

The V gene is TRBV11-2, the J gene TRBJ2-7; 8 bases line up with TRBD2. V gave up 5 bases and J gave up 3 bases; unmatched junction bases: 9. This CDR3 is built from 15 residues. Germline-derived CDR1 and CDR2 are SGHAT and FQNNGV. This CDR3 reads CASSPGGSPFYEQYF. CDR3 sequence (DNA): TGTGCCAGCAGCCCGGGGGGGTCCCCCTTCTACGAGCAGTACTTC.

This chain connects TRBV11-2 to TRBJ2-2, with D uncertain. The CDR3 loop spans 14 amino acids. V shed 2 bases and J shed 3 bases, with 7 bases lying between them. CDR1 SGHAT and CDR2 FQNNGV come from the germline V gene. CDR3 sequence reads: CASSLQYYTGELFF. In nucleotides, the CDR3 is TGTGCCAGCAGCTTACAGTACTACACCGGGGAGCTGTTTTTT.

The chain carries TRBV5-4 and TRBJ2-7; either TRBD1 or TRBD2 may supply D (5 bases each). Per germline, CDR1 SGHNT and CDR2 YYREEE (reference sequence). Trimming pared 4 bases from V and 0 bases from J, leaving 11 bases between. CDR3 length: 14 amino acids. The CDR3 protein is CASSRDHSSYEQYF. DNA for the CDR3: TGTGCCAGCAGCCGGGACCATAGCTCCTACGAGCAGTACTTC.

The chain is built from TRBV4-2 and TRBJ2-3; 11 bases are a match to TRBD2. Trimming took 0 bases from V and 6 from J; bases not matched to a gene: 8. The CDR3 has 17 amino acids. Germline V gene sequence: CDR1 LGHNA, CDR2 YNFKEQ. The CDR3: CASSQELLAGAKDTQYF. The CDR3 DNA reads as TGTGCCAGCAGCCAAGAGCTACTAGCGGGAGCTAAGGATACGCAGTATTTT.

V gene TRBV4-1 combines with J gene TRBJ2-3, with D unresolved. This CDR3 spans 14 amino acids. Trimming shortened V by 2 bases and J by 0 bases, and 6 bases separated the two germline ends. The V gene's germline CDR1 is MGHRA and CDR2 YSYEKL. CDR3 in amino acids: CASSQQGSTDTQYF. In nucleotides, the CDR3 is TGCGCCAGCAGCCAACAAGGGAGCACAGATACGCAGTATTTT.

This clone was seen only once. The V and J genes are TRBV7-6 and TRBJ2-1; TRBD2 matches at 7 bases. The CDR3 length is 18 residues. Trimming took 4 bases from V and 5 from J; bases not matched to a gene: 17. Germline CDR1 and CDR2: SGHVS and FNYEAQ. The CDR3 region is CASSYFPFDERGNNEQFF. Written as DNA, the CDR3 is TGTGCCAGCAGCTACTTCCCCTTCGATGAGCGGGGTAACAATGAGCAGTTCTTC.

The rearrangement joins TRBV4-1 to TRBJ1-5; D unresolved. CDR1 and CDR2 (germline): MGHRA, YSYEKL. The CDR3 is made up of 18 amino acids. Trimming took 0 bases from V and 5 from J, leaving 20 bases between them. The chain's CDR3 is CASSQDSGSGSYHQPQHF. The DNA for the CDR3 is TGCGCCAGCAGCCAAGATTCGGGATCTGGGAGCTACCATCAGCCCCAGCATTTT.